Listed below are T cell receptor beta chains from one sample, sequenced in a study of T cells expressing NK-cell markers. No DNA is given; TCRdb re-called the 5' RACE reads and lists each CDR3 protein once. In all, the sample yields 200,000 to 300,000 distinct CDR3 sequences. The sample was blood T cells: a sorted CD56 or NKG2C T cell subset, CD4+ or CD8+ T cells, or bulk PBMC T cells (not recorded which). The receptor source for this set is a woman between 18 and 75 years old in good health. CDR3s include the opening cysteine and the closing phenylalanine or tryptophan. Fields, in order: V gene, J gene, CDR3 protein.

V gene: TRBV27
J gene: TRBJ1-2
CDR3 protein: CASSLGGYPYGYTF

V gene: TRBV18
J gene: TRBJ1-1
CDR3 protein: CASSPRGGEAFF

V gene: TRBV7-2
J gene: TRBJ1-1
CDR3 protein: CASSLTRKNTEAFF

V gene: TRBV5-8
J gene: TRBJ2-7
CDR3 protein: CASSLDRWRGEQYF

V gene: TRBV6-1
J gene: TRBJ2-4
CDR3 protein: CASRDRAKWNIQYF

V gene: TRBV5-4
J gene: TRBJ1-6
CDR3 protein: CASSPGGVFHSPLHF

V gene: TRBV10-3
J gene: TRBJ2-1
CDR3 protein: CAIRDPPAYEQFF

V gene: TRBV7-2
J gene: TRBJ1-1
CDR3 protein: CASSLAITGRNTEAFF

V gene: TRBV7-9
J gene: TRBJ2-3
CDR3 protein: CASSSRVTDTQYF

V gene: TRBV29-1
J gene: TRBJ1-1
CDR3 protein: CSVDRFNTEAFF

V gene: TRBV5-8
J gene: TRBJ1-4
CDR3 protein: CASSPPPELEKLFF

V gene: TRBV6-2/TRBV6-3
J gene: TRBJ1-2
CDR3 protein: CASSYLDREGYGYTF

V gene: TRBV7-3
J gene: TRBJ2-1
CDR3 protein: CASSLGGDGDEQFF

V gene: TRBV12-3/TRBV12-4
J gene: TRBJ2-5
CDR3 protein: CASSFWTSLRETQYF

V gene: TRBV6-5
J gene: TRBJ2-5
CDR3 protein: CASSYGQAAPATQYF